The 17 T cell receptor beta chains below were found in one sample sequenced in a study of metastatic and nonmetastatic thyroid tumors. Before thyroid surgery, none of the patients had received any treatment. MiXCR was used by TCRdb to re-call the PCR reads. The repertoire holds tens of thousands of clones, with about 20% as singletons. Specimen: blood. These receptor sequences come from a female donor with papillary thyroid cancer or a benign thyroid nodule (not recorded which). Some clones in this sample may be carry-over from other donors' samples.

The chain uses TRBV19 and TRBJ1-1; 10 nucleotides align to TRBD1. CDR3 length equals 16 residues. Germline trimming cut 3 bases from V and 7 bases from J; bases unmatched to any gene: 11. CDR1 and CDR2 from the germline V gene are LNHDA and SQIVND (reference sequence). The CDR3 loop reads CASSITGTGVGNEAFF. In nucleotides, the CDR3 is TGTGCCAGTAGTATTACCGGGACAGGGGTAGGCAATGAAGCTTTCTTT. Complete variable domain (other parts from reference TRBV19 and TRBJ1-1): DGGITQSPKYLFRKEGQNVTLSCEQNLNHDAMYWYRQDPGQGLRLIYYSQIVNDFQKGDIAEGYSVSREKKESFPLTVTSAQKNPTAFYLCASSITGTGVGNEAFFGQGTRLTVV.

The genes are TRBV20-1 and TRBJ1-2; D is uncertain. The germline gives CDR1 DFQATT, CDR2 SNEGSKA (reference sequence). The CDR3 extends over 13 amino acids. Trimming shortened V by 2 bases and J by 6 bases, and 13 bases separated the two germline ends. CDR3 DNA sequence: TGCAGTGCTAGATCCGGAGGGCAGGATGGCTACACCTTC. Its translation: CSARSGGQDGYTF.

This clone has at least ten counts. CDR3 in DNA: TGTGCCAGCAGTTACCGTGTGCGGGAGGAGGAAGAGACCCAGTACTTC. This gives the protein CASSYRVREEEETQYF. V usage is TRBV6-5 and J usage is TRBJ2-5; 8 nucleotides agree with TRBD2. The CDR3 length is 16 residues. Germline V lookup: CDR1 MNHEY, CDR2 SVGAGI. The trim removed 2 bases at V and 3 bases at J, leaving 8 bases unmatched.

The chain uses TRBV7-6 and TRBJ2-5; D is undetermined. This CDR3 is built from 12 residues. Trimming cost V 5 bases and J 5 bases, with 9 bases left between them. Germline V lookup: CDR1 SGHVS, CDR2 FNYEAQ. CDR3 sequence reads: CASSKNVETQYF. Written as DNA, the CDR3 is TGTGCCAGCAGCAAGAATGTTGAGACCCAGTACTTC.

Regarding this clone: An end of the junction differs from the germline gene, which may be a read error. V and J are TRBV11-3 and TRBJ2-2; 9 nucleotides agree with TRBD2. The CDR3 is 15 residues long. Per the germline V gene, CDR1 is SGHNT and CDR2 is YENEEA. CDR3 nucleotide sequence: TGTGCCAGCAGCCTTAGCGGGAGTAGCACCGGGGATCTGTTTTTT. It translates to CASSLSGSSTGDLFF.

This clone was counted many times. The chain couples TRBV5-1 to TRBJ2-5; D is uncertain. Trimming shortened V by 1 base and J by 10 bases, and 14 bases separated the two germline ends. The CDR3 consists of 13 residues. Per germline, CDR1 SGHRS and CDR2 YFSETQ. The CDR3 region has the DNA TGCGCCAGCAGCTTGTTCTCCGGGTCGGTCCAGTACTTC. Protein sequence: CASSLFSGSVQYF. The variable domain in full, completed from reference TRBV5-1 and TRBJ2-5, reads KAGVTQTPRYLIKTRGQQVTLSCSPISGHRSVSWYQQTPGQGLQFLFEYFSETQRNKGNFPGRFSGRQFSNSRSEMNVSTLELGDSALYLCASSLFSGSVQYFGPGTRLLVL.

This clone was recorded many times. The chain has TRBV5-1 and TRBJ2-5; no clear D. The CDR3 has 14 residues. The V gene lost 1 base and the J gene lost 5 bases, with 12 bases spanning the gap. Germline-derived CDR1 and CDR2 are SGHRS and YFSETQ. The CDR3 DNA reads TGCGCCAGCAGCTTGAATCCCCAAGAGGAGACCCAGTACTTC. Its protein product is CASSLNPQEETQYF. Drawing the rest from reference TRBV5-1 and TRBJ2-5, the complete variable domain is KAGVTQTPRYLIKTRGQQVTLSCSPISGHRSVSWYQQTPGQGLQFLFEYFSETQRNKGNFPGRFSGRQFSNSRSEMNVSTLELGDSALYLCASSLNPQEETQYFGPGTRLLVL.

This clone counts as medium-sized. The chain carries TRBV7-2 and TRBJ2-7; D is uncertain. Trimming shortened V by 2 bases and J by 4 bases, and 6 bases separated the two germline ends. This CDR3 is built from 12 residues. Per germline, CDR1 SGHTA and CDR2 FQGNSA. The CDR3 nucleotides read TGTGCCAGCAGCTTATCTGGTTACGAGCAGTACTTC. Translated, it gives CASSLSGYEQYF.

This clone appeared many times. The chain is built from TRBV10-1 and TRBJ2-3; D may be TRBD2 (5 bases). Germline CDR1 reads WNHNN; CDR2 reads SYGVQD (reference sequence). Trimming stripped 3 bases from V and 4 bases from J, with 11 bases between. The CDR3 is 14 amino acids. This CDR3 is CASSEPGNPDTQYF. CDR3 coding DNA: TGCGCCAGCAGTGAACCGGGGAACCCAGATACGCAGTATTTT.

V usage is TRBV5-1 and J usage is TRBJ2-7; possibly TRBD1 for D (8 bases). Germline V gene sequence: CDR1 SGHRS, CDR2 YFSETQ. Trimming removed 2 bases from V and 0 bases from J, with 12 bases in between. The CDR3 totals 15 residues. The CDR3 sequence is CASSLAGQASYEQYF. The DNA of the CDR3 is TGCGCCAGCAGCTTAGCGGGACAGGCCTCCTACGAGCAGTACTTC.

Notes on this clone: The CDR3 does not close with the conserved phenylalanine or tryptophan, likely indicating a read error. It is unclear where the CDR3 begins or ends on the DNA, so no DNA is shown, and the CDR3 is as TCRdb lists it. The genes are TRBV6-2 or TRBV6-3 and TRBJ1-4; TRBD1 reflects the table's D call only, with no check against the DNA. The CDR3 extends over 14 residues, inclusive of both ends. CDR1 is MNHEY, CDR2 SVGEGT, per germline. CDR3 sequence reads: CASSRRDMGEKLLL.

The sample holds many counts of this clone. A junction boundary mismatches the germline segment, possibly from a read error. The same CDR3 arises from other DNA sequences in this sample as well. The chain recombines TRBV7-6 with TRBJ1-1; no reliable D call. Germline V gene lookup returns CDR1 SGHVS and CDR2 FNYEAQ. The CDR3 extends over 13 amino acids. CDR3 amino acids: CAGSLSQRTEAFF. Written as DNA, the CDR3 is TGTGCCGGCAGCTTATCGCAGAGAACTGAAGCTTTCTTT.

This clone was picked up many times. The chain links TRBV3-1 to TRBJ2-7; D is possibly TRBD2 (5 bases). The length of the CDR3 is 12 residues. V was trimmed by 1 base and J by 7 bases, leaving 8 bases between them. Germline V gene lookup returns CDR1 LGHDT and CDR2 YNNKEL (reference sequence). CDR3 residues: CASSQGWREQYF. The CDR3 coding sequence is TGTGCCAGCAGCCAAGGGTGGAGGGAGCAGTACTTC.

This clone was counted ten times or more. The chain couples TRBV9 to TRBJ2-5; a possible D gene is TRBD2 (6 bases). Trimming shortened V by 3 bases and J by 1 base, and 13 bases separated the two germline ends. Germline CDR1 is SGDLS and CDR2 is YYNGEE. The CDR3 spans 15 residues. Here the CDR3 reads CASSETGDGQETQYF. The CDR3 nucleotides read TGTGCCAGCAGCGAAACGGGAGACGGCCAAGAGACCCAGTACTTC.

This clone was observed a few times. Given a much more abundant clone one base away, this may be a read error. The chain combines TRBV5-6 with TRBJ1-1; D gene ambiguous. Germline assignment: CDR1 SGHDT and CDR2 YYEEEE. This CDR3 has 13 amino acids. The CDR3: CANSLGSFLEAFF. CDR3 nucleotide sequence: TGTGCCAACAGCTTGGGGTCGTTTCTCGAAGCTTTCTTT. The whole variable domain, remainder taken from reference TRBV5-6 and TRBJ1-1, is DAGVTQSPTHLIKTRGQQVTLRCSPKSGHDTVSWYQQALGQGPQFIFQYYEEEERQRGNFPDRFSGHQFPNYSSELNVNALLLGDSALYLCANSLGSFLEAFFGQGTRLTVV.

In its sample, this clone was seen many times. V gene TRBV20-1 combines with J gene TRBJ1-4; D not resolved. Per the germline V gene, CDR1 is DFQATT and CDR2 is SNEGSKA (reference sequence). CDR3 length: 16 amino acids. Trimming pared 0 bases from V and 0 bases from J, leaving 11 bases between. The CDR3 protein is CSARDRPRPTNEKLFF. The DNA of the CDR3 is TGCAGTGCTAGAGATCGTCCGCGACCAACTAATGAAAAACTGTTTTTT.

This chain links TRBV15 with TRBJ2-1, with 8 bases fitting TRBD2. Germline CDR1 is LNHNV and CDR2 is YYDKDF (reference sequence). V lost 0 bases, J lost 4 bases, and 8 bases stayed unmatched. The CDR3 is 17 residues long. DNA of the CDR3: TGTGCCACCAGCAGAGATCTGACTAGCGCGAAGTACAATGAGCAGTTCTTC. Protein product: CATSRDLTSAKYNEQFF.